These 21 T cell receptor beta chains were all obtained from the same sample, sequenced in a study of beta chain features in type 1 diabetes. Reverse transcription of all isolated RNA meant that expressed TCRB transcripts were sequenced. Sequencing used immunoSEQ multiplex PCR; TCRdb keeps in-frame clones, though not all of them. The sample lists about 230,000 clones, over 7.5% occurring once. Source material: naive CD4+ T cells from blood. The source is a woman aged 18-29 years in good health.

This sequence joins TRBV2 and TRBJ1-5, with 10 nucleotides matching TRBD1. This CDR3 contains 15 residues. Germline V CDR1 and CDR2: SNHLY, FYNNEI. Trimming at V came to 5 bases and at J to 3 bases, leaving 4 bases not matched to a gene. The CDR3 loop is CASSRGTGDNQPQHF. Here the CDR3 DNA reads TGTGCCAGCAGTCGGGGGACAGGGGACAATCAGCCCCAGCATTTT. The complete variable domain, with remaining parts taken from reference TRBV2 and TRBJ1-5, reads EPEVTQTPSHQVTQMGQEVILRCVPISNHLYFYWYRQILGQKVEFLVSFYNNEISEKSEIFDDQFSVERPDGSNFTLKIRSTKLEDSAMYFCASSRGTGDNQPQHFGDGTRLSIL.

The V call is TRBV10-2, the J call TRBJ2-7; 9 bases are a match to TRBD1. Germline CDR1 is WSHSY and CDR2 is SAAADI. The CDR3 is made up of 15 amino acids. V lost 3 bases, J lost 0 bases, and 3 bases stayed unmatched. This CDR3 is CASSEGDRVSYEQYF. DNA of the CDR3: TGCGCCAGCAGTGAAGGGGACAGGGTCTCCTACGAGCAGTACTTC.

This clone occurred a few times. The V call is TRBV25-1, the J call TRBJ2-3, with 10 positions matching TRBD1. Germline assignment: CDR1 MGHDK and CDR2 SYGVNS. J lost 4 bases, V lost 3 bases, and 7 bases had no gene match. The CDR3 sequence is 16 residues long. The CDR3 sequence: CASSDRGQGWPDTQYF. The CDR3 DNA sequence: TGTGCCAGCAGTGACCGGGGACAGGGGTGGCCAGATACGCAGTATTTT. Together with reference TRBV25-1 and TRBJ2-3, the CDR3 gives the full variable domain: EADIYQTPRYLVIGTGKKITLECSQTMGHDKMYWYQQDPGMELHLIHYSYGVNSTEKGDLSSESTVSRIRTEHFPLTLESARPSHTSQYLCASSDRGQGWPDTQYFGPGTRLTVL.

This clone turned up a few times. The V gene is TRBV18, the J gene TRBJ1-2; TRBD1 matches 7 bases. Germline lookup yields CDR1 KGHSH and CDR2 LQKENI. Losses at the gene ends were 4 bases for V and 4 bases for J; bases not matched to a gene: 12. The CDR3 runs to 16 residues. CDR3 DNA: TGTGCCAGCTCACTACAAGAATCGGCAGGGGGCTATGGCTACACCTTC. Its protein is CASSLQESAGGYGYTF.

This clone has a handful of counts. The V call is TRBV11-2, the J call TRBJ2-3; 7 bases match TRBD2. Germline lookup yields CDR1 SGHAT and CDR2 FQNNGV. Unmatched junction bases numbered 14, after V lost 5 bases and J lost 0 bases. This CDR3 is 18 amino acids long. CDR3 sequence (DNA): TGTGCCAGCAGCCTCGTTGGGGGGGGAGGGCCTAGCACAGATACGCAGTATTTT. Amino acid sequence: CASSLVGGGGPSTDTQYF.

This clone was detected only a few times. The rearrangement uses TRBV5-1 and TRBJ1-1, with unresolved D. Germline values: CDR1 SGHRS, CDR2 YFSETQ. This CDR3 comprises 13 residues. V lost 0 bases and J lost 12, with 15 bases in between. As DNA, the CDR3 is TGCGCCAGCAGCTTGGATACTTGGAGGGAAACTTTCTTT. Protein sequence: CASSLDTWRETFF.

The chain employs TRBV30 and TRBJ2-7; 8 bases align to TRBD1. The CDR3 runs 12 residues. The V segment lost 3 bases and the J segment 7 bases; nucleotides outside the gene matches: 5. Per germline, CDR1 GTSNPN and CDR2 SVGIG (reference sequence). This CDR3 is CAWRTGGREQYF. CDR3 nucleotide sequence: TGTGCCTGGAGAACAGGGGGTCGGGAGCAGTACTTC.

This rearrangement joins TRBV28 to TRBJ2-1, with 7 bases aligning to TRBD1. Germline CDR1 and CDR2: MDHEN and SYDVKM. The V gene end was trimmed by 2 bases and the J gene end by 9 bases; junction bases not matched to a gene: 7. This CDR3 has 14 amino acids. The DNA for the CDR3 is TGTGCCAGCAGTTTAGACAGGGTCCTTGGTGAGCAGTTCTTC. Its protein product is CASSLDRVLGEQFF.

The chain is built from TRBV6-1 and TRBJ1-1, with 9 bases fitting TRBD1. Germline-derived CDR1 and CDR2 are MNHNS and SASEGT. The length of the CDR3 is 12 residues. Losses at the gene ends were 4 bases for V and 6 bases for J; bases not matched to a gene: 0. This CDR3 is CASSGDRAEAFF. The DNA for the CDR3 is TGTGCCAGCAGTGGGGACAGGGCTGAAGCTTTCTTT.

This clone has a handful of counts. V gene TRBV14 combines with J gene TRBJ2-7; D perhaps matches TRBD2 (6 bases). The germline CDR1 and CDR2 sequences are SGHDN and FVKESK. V was clipped by 6 bases and J by 5 bases, with 20 bases between them. This CDR3 is 15 amino acids long. Here the CDR3 DNA reads TGTGCCAGCAGGTCCAGGCGGGGTGGGGTGGACGAGCAGTACTTC. Translating gives CASRSRRGGVDEQYF.

This clone was seen more than once but under ten times. The chain employs TRBV5-1 and TRBJ2-1; no reliable D call. The CDR3 totals 16 residues. The V gene lost 1 base and the J gene lost 0 bases, with 11 bases spanning the gap. Germline lookup yields CDR1 SGHRS and CDR2 YFSETQ. The CDR3 DNA is TGCGCCAGCAGCTTGAATTGGCAAAGCTCCTACAATGAGCAGTTCTTC. Translating it yields CASSLNWQSSYNEQFF. Looking up the rest from reference TRBV5-1 and TRBJ2-1 gives the full variable domain: KAGVTQTPRYLIKTRGQQVTLSCSPISGHRSVSWYQQTPGQGLQFLFEYFSETQRNKGNFPGRFSGRQFSNSRSEMNVSTLELGDSALYLCASSLNWQSSYNEQFFGPGTRLTVL.

The CDR3 nucleotides are TGTGCCAGCAGCTTGACAGGGGTGAACACTGAAGCTTTCTTT. Encoded protein: CASSLTGVNTEAFF. V is TRBV7-6 and J is TRBJ1-1; 8 bases are shared with TRBD1. J gave up 0 bases and V 3 bases, and 0 bases lay outside the gene matches. This CDR3 is 14 amino acids long. From germline, CDR1 is SGHVS and CDR2 FNYEAQ.

The CDR3 spells CASSGTGTDYGYTF. The CDR3 nucleotides read TGCGCCAGCAGCGGTACCGGGACAGACTATGGCTACACCTTC. This chain links TRBV5-1 with TRBJ1-2; 7 nucleotides match TRBD1. The CDR3 loop spans 14 amino acids. Germline lookup yields CDR1 SGHRS and CDR2 YFSETQ. With 4 bases clipped from V and 3 bases from J, the junction kept 6 bases outside the gene matches.

There are a few counts of this clone. The V gene is TRBV5-1, the J gene TRBJ2-1, with 10 bases matching TRBD2. The germline CDR1 and CDR2 sequences are SGHRS and YFSETQ. CDR3 length: 15 amino acids. Trimming at V came to 7 bases and at J to 6 bases, leaving 10 bases not matched to a gene. CDR3 sequence (DNA): TGCGCCAGCCTTGTTGGACCTAGCGGGAGCAATGAGCAGTTCTTC. Translated, it gives CASLVGPSGSNEQFF.

In its sample, this clone was seen a few times. This chain connects TRBV9 to TRBJ2-7; 13 bases map to TRBD2. Looked up from germline, CDR1 is SGDLS and CDR2 is YYNGEE. This CDR3 is 16 amino acids long. V was clipped by 3 bases and J by 7 bases; unmatched bases: 10. As DNA, the CDR3 is TGTGCCAGCAGCGCCCGACTAGCGGGAGGCTTAGGAGAGCAGTACTTC. Translating gives CASSARLAGGLGEQYF.

The J gene is TRBJ1-2, the V gene TRBV9; D is unresolved. This CDR3 spans 15 amino acids. Germline V gives CDR1 SGDLS, CDR2 YYNGEE. V was cut by 4 bases and J by 0 bases, with 13 bases left in between. In DNA, the CDR3 is TGTGCCAGCAGCCCCGGGGTGGCAGCTAACTATGGCTACACCTTC. It is translated as CASSPGVAANYGYTF.

The chain employs TRBV7-9 and TRBJ1-1; TRBD1 aligns across 10 bases. Germline V gives CDR1 SEHNR, CDR2 FQNEAQ (reference sequence). The CDR3 totals 13 residues. V was clipped by 0 bases and J by 8 bases; unmatched bases: 0. Here the CDR3 reads CASSLATGGEAFF. As DNA, the CDR3 is TGTGCCAGCAGCTTAGCGACAGGGGGCGAAGCTTTCTTT.

The CDR3 reads CASRQDNLNTEAFF. DNA of the CDR3: TGTGCCAGTAGACAGGACAACCTGAACACTGAAGCTTTCTTT. The rearrangement uses TRBV19 and TRBJ1-1; D possibly corresponds to TRBD1 (5 bases). The CDR3 is 14 residues long. Germline CDR1 and CDR2: LNHDA and SQIVND (reference sequence). Trimming removed 6 bases from V and 0 bases from J, with 11 bases in between.

The sample holds a few counts of this clone. This chain links TRBV9 with TRBJ1-1; D perhaps matches TRBD1 (6 bases). Between the trimmed V and J ends, which lost 3 bases and 1 base, there was a span of 13 bases. This CDR3 has 15 amino acids. Germline V gene sequence: CDR1 SGDLS, CDR2 YYNGEE. The CDR3 bases are TGTGCCAGCAGCGCCTACAGGGCGGGGAACACTGAAGCTTTCTTT. It codes for CASSAYRAGNTEAFF.

This clone was detected a few times. The DNA of the CDR3 is TGCGCCAGCAGTGAGTCTCGGGGGAACTATGGCTACACCTTC. Residues: CASSESRGNYGYTF. The gene calls are TRBV10-2 and TRBJ1-2; D possibly corresponds to TRBD1 (5 bases). The length of the CDR3 is 14 residues. Trimming stripped 0 bases from V and 2 bases from J, with 7 bases between. Germline loops: CDR1 WSHSY, CDR2 SAAADI.

This clone showed up just a few times. The V gene is TRBV30, the J gene TRBJ1-5; D may be TRBD1 (5 bases). Trimming stripped 2 bases from V and 1 base from J, with 15 bases between. This CDR3 contains 16 residues. CDR1 and CDR2 from the germline V gene are GTSNPN and SVGIG (reference sequence). For the CDR3, the DNA is TGTGCCTGGAGTACCCCAGGGAGGGGCAGCAATCAGCCCCAGCATTTT. Amino acid sequence: CAWSTPGRGSNQPQHF.